Each of the 16 T cell receptor beta chains below was sequenced from the same sample in a study of T-cell memory formation after mild COVID-19. TCRdb analysed the 5' RACE reads with MiXCR anew, one entry per CDR3 protein. Among some 260,000 distinct CDR3 sequences, about a sixth were seen once, and the ten largest hold about 4%. The specimen sequenced was PBMCs or a T cell subset sorted from them (not recorded which). These receptor sequences come from a man aged 18 to 29 who had mild COVID-19 (a few samples of this study predate the infection). Cell type and time point are not known.

Only a few counts were recorded for this clonotype. V and J are TRBV28 and TRBJ2-7, with D unclear. The CDR3 is made up of 11 amino acids. V lost 4 bases, J lost 2 bases, and 3 bases lay in between. Germline CDR1 MDHEN, CDR2 SYDVKM. The CDR3 region has the DNA TGTGCCAGCAGTTCGGCCTACGAGCAGTACGTC. The encoded protein is CASSSAYEQYV.

This clonotype was seen a single time. This chain joins TRBV9 and TRBJ1-1; D unresolved. Per germline, CDR1 SGDLS and CDR2 YYNGEE. Trimming pared 0 bases from V and 1 base from J, leaving 4 bases between. The CDR3 sequence is 13 residues long. The CDR3 here is CASSVAQNTEAFF. CDR3 nucleotide sequence: TGTGCCAGCAGCGTAGCACAGAACACTGAAGCTTTCTTT.

In its sample, this clonotype was seen a few times. CDR3 DNA: TGTGCCAGCAGACCTCGGGGGGGCACGAACACCGGGGAGCTGTTTTTT. Its translation is CASRPRGGTNTGELFF. The chain is built from TRBV6-6 and TRBJ2-2, with 8 bases that match TRBD2. CDR3 length: 16 residues. Unmatched junction bases numbered 6, after V lost 6 bases and J lost 0 bases. Germline V gives CDR1 MNHNY, CDR2 SVGAGI (reference sequence).

This clonotype was detected only a few times. The chain employs TRBV4-1 and TRBJ2-7; TRBD2 aligns across 10 bases. Germline V gives CDR1 MGHRA, CDR2 YSYEKL. The CDR3 is made up of 15 amino acids. V trimming: 1 base; J trimming: 5 bases; junction bases outside the gene matches: 5. CDR3 loop: CASSQVAGGGNEQYF. The CDR3 coding sequence is TGCGCCAGCAGCCAAGTAGCGGGGGGCGGGAACGAGCAGTACTTC.

This rearrangement joins TRBV29-1 to TRBJ2-7; unclear D gene. Trimming shortened V by 0 bases and J by 3 bases, and 6 bases separated the two germline ends. CDR1 and CDR2 from the germline V gene are SQVTM and ANQGSEA. The CDR3 consists of 12 residues. In DNA form, the CDR3 reads TGCAGCGTTGAAGATCATAACTACGAGCAGTACGTC. Translation gives CSVEDHNYEQYV.

The table lists this clonotype with a few counts. The V gene is TRBV7-2, the J gene TRBJ2-5; D ambiguous. The V end was cut by 4 bases, the J end by 5 bases, with 8 bases between. The germline CDR1 and CDR2 sequences are SGHTA and FQGNSA. The CDR3 loop spans 12 amino acids. The CDR3 spells CASSSPSETQYF. DNA of the CDR3: TGTGCCAGCAGCTCACCCTCGGAGACCCAGTACTTC.

This chain joins TRBV12-3 or TRBV12-4 and TRBJ2-1; TRBD1 agrees at 11 bases. V was pared by 4 bases and J by 10 bases, with 6 bases of the junction left unmatched. The CDR3 runs to 14 residues. The CDR3 DNA follows: TGTGCCAGCAGTTGGACAGGGGGCTCTCGGGAGCAGTTCTTC. Residues: CASSWTGGSREQFF.

V gene TRBV24-1 combines with J gene TRBJ2-1, with 8 bases lining up with TRBD2. V shed 4 bases, J shed 2 bases, and the junction held 6 bases outside the gene matches. Germline V gene sequence: CDR1 KGHDR, CDR2 SFDVKD. The CDR3 has 16 residues. This CDR3 is CATSESGGAAYNEQFF. The CDR3, as DNA: TGTGCCACCAGTGAGTCCGGGGGGGCCGCCTACAATGAGCAGTTCTTC.

The V and J genes are TRBV12-3 or TRBV12-4 and TRBJ2-2; 10 bases agree with TRBD1. This CDR3 is 15 amino acids long. V lost 3 bases and J lost 5; bases outside the gene matches: 3. This chain's CDR3 is CASSFWTGGTGELFF. CDR3 coding DNA: TGTGCCAGCAGTTTCTGGACAGGGGGGACCGGGGAGCTGTTTTTT.

At least ten counts were recorded for this clonotype. The J gene is TRBJ2-1, the V gene TRBV20-1; 11 nucleotides match TRBD1. The length of the CDR3 is 19 residues. The V and J ends lost 5 bases and 2 bases, in that order; junction bases with no gene match: 17. Germline-derived CDR1 and CDR2 are DFQATT and SNEGSKA (reference sequence). CDR3 in amino acids: CSAPPTDRGRILAYNEQFF. Written as DNA, the CDR3 is TGCAGTGCTCCCCCCACGGACAGGGGGCGAATCTTGGCCTACAATGAGCAGTTCTTC.

This clonotype was observed a handful of times. The V gene is TRBV6-6, the J gene TRBJ1-1, with 9 bases matching TRBD1. From germline, CDR1 is MNHNY and CDR2 SVGAGI (reference sequence). J lost 5 bases, V lost 5 bases, and 9 bases had no gene match. The CDR3 covers 15 residues. The CDR3 DNA reads as TGTGCCAGCAGTCAAGGACAGGGGAGTGGAACTGAAGCTTTCTTT. Its translation is CASSQGQGSGTEAFF.

The chain is built from TRBV7-2 and TRBJ2-1, with D perhaps TRBD2 (6 bases). The CDR3 extends over 14 amino acids. Germline CDR1 is SGHTA and CDR2 is FQGNSA. V lost 3 bases and J lost 10, with 16 bases in between. In DNA form, the CDR3 reads TGTGCCAGCAGCTTTCTGCGGGGTGGGGGGGAGCAGTTCTTC. Translated: CASSFLRGGGEQFF.

Many counts were recorded for this clonotype. The chain joins TRBV28 to TRBJ1-2; D gene unclear. The CDR3 is made up of 14 amino acids. From germline, CDR1 is MDHEN and CDR2 SYDVKM. V shed 9 bases and J shed 4 bases, with 18 bases lying between them. The CDR3 DNA reads as TGTGCCAGTGAGCCCCAGGCCATTCCCTATGGCTACACCTTC. Amino acids: CASEPQAIPYGYTF.

This clonotype was observed a few times. The chain links TRBV6-5 to TRBJ2-3; D might be TRBD2 (7 bases). Germline loops: CDR1 MNHEY, CDR2 SVGAGI. CDR3 length: 16 residues. V was trimmed by 7 bases and J by 4 bases, leaving 21 bases between them. The CDR3: CASTYSRGRGADTQYF. CDR3 DNA: TGTGCCAGCACCTACTCGCGGGGGCGGGGAGCAGATACGCAGTATTTT.

The genes are TRBV6-2 or TRBV6-3 and TRBJ2-4; D not certain. V shed 6 bases and J shed 0 bases, with 6 bases lying between them. The CDR3 sequence is 13 residues long. CDR1 is MNHEY and CDR2 is SVGEGT in the germline V gene. The chain's CDR3 is CASRELAKNIQYF. CDR3 bases: TGTGCCAGCAGGGAACTAGCCAAAAACATTCAGTACTTC.

In its sample, this clonotype was seen a few times. The V gene is TRBV19, the J gene TRBJ1-3; no reliable D call. The CDR3 sequence is 14 residues long. The germline CDR1 and CDR2 sequences are LNHDA and SQIVND (reference sequence). Trimming left V 6 bases short and J 2 bases short, with 11 bases between. CDR3 in amino acids: CASSTVSTGNTIYF. The CDR3 DNA reads as TGTGCCAGTAGCACGGTGTCGACTGGAAACACCATATATTTT.